This record looks at one T cell receptor beta chain sequence and its context. The antigen remains undetermined. This CDR3 comprises 12 residues. V was pared by 0 bases and J by 3 bases, with 4 bases between. Germline CDR1 is SGDLS and CDR2 is YYNGEE. Patients sequenced had flow cytometry evidence of CD8+CD57+ cell expansion. The use of genomic DNA as template underpinned the TCR beta VDJ and CDR3 profiling. In TCRdb, the reads were re-called with MiXCR into one record per CDR3 protein. This table holds more than 250,000 distinct CDR3 sequences, less than 85% found once. The source of the sample is a study of CD8+CD57+ T cells in acquired aplastic anemia. Study context: The study obtained an average of around 3.1 ug of DNA from sorted CD4+ and CD8+ cells. Study-level points and caveats: In common between the patients and the controls were more than 25 CD8+ CDR3 sequences. In CD8+ cells, Simpson's diversity showed no significant difference between patients and controls.

Sequencing used sorted CD4+, CD8+, or CD8+CD57+ T cells (not recorded which) from PBMCs. The V gene is TRBV9, the J gene TRBJ2-7; D gene uncertain. This receptor was obtained from a human donor with aplastic anemia. The CDR3 sequence: CASSVEDYEQYF. CDR3 in DNA: TGTGCCAGCAGCGTAGAGGACTACGAGCAGTACTTC.